A few counts support the clone carrying this T cell receptor (beta chain). No antigen is known for it. The CDR3 covers 17 residues. Trimming shortened V by 5 bases and J by 3 bases, and 20 bases separated the two germline ends. Germline V gene lookup returns CDR1 SGHTA and CDR2 FQGNSA. These data originate in a study of T cell responses to AZD1222 COVID-19 vaccine. Study-wide findings and caveats: Spike-spanning, vaccine-associated CD4 TCRs were dominant at 160-218 and 743-854.

Clones were read by immunoSEQ multiplex PCR, and TCRdb kept only the in-frame ones, dropping some. The sample shows over 100,000 clones, more than 65% of them seen only once. The chain combines TRBV7-2 with TRBJ1-3; D perhaps matches TRBD1 (6 bases). The sequences come from peripheral blood, collected on day 0 of AZD1222 vaccination. This sequence originates from an adult in good health. The CDR3: CASSNHGRGRGGNTIYF. The CDR3 region has the DNA TGTGCCAGCAGCAACCACGGCCGCGGCAGGGGTGGAAACACCATATATTTT. Using reference TRBV7-2 and TRBJ1-3 for the parts outside the CDR3, the full variable domain is GAGVSQSPSNKVTEKGKDVELRCDPISGHTALYWYRQSLGQGLEFLIYFQGNSAPDKSGLPSDRFSAERTGGSVSTLTIQRTQQEDSAVYLCASSNHGRGRGGNTIYFGEGSWLTVV.